The 9 T cell receptor beta chains below come from one sample, sequenced in a study of blood T cell repertoires in COVID-19. This table comes from immunoSEQ multiplex PCR, and its TCRdb copy is limited to in-frame clones, with some not included. The sample includes about 250,000 clones, almost 90% of them seen just once. Specimen: peripheral blood. All receptors derive from a man aged 80 or over with acute or convalescent COVID-19.

This sequence joins TRBV27 and TRBJ2-7, with D possibly matching TRBD2 (6 bases). The germline V gene has CDR1 MNHEY and CDR2 SMNVEV (reference sequence). The germline V and J ends were trimmed by 2 bases and 3 bases, with 14 bases remaining between them. The CDR3 extends over 15 amino acids. CDR3 in amino acids: CASSLGPRGGYEQYF. For the CDR3, the DNA is TGTGCCAGCAGTTTAGGTCCTCGGGGAGGCTACGAGCAGTACTTC.

This chain joins TRBV11-3 and TRBJ2-1; 10 nucleotides match TRBD2. Trimming removed 5 bases from V and 7 bases from J; junction bases left unmatched: 8. CDR3 length: 15 amino acids. Germline V gives CDR1 SGHNT, CDR2 YENEEA. The CDR3, as DNA: TGTGCCAGCAGCCCAAGAGCGGGAGGGCATAATGAGCAGTTCTTC. Encoded protein: CASSPRAGGHNEQFF.

J is TRBJ2-1 and V is TRBV5-4; no clear D gene. Looked up from germline, CDR1 is SGHNT and CDR2 is YYREEE (reference sequence). The CDR3 is 12 amino acids. The V and J ends lost 3 bases and 10 bases respectively, with 11 bases between them. The CDR3 bases are TGTGCCAGCAGCTCCCCCGCGTTGGAGCAGTTCTTC. This codes for CASSSPALEQFF.

The V and J genes are TRBV11-2 and TRBJ1-1; D gene unclear. CDR1 is SGHAT, CDR2 FQNNGV, per germline. V was clipped by 3 bases and J by 7 bases, with 6 bases between them. The CDR3 has 11 amino acids. The CDR3 protein is CASSFGSEAFF. The CDR3 nucleotides are TGTGCCAGCAGCTTTGGCAGTGAAGCTTTCTTT.

This clone has just a few counts. CDR3 sequence reads: CASRLQGALNSPLHF. The DNA of the CDR3 is TGTGCCAGCAGACTACAGGGGGCCTTGAATTCACCCCTCCACTTT. This chain joins TRBV27 and TRBJ1-6, with 9 bases lining up with TRBD1. Per the germline V gene, CDR1 is MNHEY and CDR2 is SMNVEV (reference sequence). J gave up 7 bases and V 6 bases, and 7 bases lay outside the gene matches. The CDR3 loop spans 15 amino acids.

This chain connects TRBV12-2 to TRBJ2-3; TRBD2 is the table's D call and was not checked against the DNA. TRBV12-2 is listed as a pseudogene. The CDR3 runs to 16 residues. DNA for the CDR3: TGTGCAAGTCGCTTAGGGACTAGCGGGGGCACAGATACGCAGTATTTT. It translates to CASRLGTSGGTDTQYF.

The chain is built from TRBV6-5 and TRBJ2-2, with D maybe TRBD2 (5 bases). Germline V CDR1 and CDR2: MNHEY, SVGAGI. The length of the CDR3 is 13 residues. V was trimmed by 7 bases and J by 6 bases, leaving 12 bases between them. CDR3 region: CASIRRESGELFF. For the CDR3, the DNA is TGTGCCAGCATCCGTCGGGAATCCGGGGAGCTGTTTTTT.

The J gene is TRBJ1-5, the V gene TRBV19, with D unclear. The germline V gene has CDR1 LNHDA and CDR2 SQIVND (reference sequence). CDR3 size: 13 residues. V was trimmed by 7 bases and J by 5 bases, leaving 12 bases between them. CDR3 bases: TGTGCCAGTAAAGATGACACAGATCAGCCCCAGCATTTT. It encodes CASKDDTDQPQHF.

The chain recombines TRBV28 with TRBJ2-2, with 10 nucleotides matching TRBD2. This CDR3 region has 18 residues. Germline CDR1 MDHEN, CDR2 SYDVKM. After removal of 5 bases from V and 1 base from J, the junction contained 10 bases not matched to a gene. The CDR3 is CASSLPLAGAGNTGELFF. The CDR3 bases are TGTGCCAGCAGTCTCCCCCTAGCGGGAGCAGGGAACACCGGGGAGCTGTTTTTT.